The clone carrying this T cell receptor beta chain was seen many times. Its specificity is not known. The length of the CDR3 is 14 residues. V was pared by 0 bases and J by 6 bases, with 12 bases between. The V gene's germline CDR1 is SGHRS and CDR2 YFSETQ. The data were taken from a study of T-cell reconstitution after alpha-beta-depleted transplantation in children. The library targeted TCRbeta and was prepared with unique molecular identifiers. TCRdb reprocessed the PCR reads with MiXCR, giving one entry per CDR3 protein. The sample shows about 600,000 distinct CDR3 sequences, approximately 13% of them seen only once. Findings and caveats of the study: Where some patients showed high TCRbeta diversity at day 60, it came from recipient T cells and thymic progenitors that had survived. Reports say that about two months after transplant, the alpha-beta T cells came out of several hundred graft clones that had expanded. Most T-cell counts and diversity one year after the transplant came from T cells that were newly produced.

The chain couples TRBV5-1 to TRBJ1-1; no firm D call. This clonotype was obtained from a male patient under 18 who had a stem cell transplant for acute myeloid leukemia, so the T cells may come from the graft donor. Specimen: PBMCs, mostly from graft donor cells, collected 360 days after TCRalphabeta/CD19-depleted stem cell transplant. CDR3 protein: CASSLGQWVSEAFF. As DNA, the CDR3 is TGCGCCAGCAGCTTGGGACAATGGGTCTCTGAAGCTTTCTTT.